This TCR beta chain is drawn from a study of cytomegalovirus exposure and HLA in healthy donors. The study's findings and limits: Presence/absence analyses took donor sequencing depth as roughly uniform.

Note on this clone: Its antigen is currently unknown.

The junction had 7 bases not matched to a gene; V was cut back by 0 bases and J by 7 bases. The CDR3 contains 16 residues. The V gene's germline CDR1 is LGHNA and CDR2 YNFKEQ. PCR primers comprised 60 Vbeta and 13 Jbeta primers. Using immunoSEQ multiplex PCR, the repertoire was profiled, and TCRdb retains in-frame clones only, with some absent. This table has around 120,000 clones, 50% to 65% appearing once. This TCR derives from a woman between 40 and 50 years old in good health and CMV-seropositive. Sequencing was done on a sample of PBMCs. This chain connects TRBV4-2 to TRBJ1-4, with TRBD1 matching 8 bases. This CDR3 is CASSQDAGQGAEKLFF. CDR3 sequence (DNA): TGTGCCAGCAGCCAAGATGCAGGACAGGGAGCTGAAAAACTGTTTTTT.